This is a list of T cell receptor beta chains from one sample in a study of Ad26.COV2.S vaccination and SARS-CoV-2 variants. The method was immunoSEQ multiplex PCR; TCRdb's version includes in-frame clones alone and lacks a portion of them. This sample has some 370,000 clones; 83% occur once, and the top ten carry around 7.4%. Sequencing used peripheral blood, obtained in a trial of Ad26.COV2.S vaccine versus placebo. These receptors all stem from a person aged 18-60 years who received the Ad26.COV2.S COVID-19 vaccine or a placebo. Each CDR3 is given with its conserved first and last residue. The D gene is left open where the match is weak. Clone size, where shown, is once, few, many, or a class for clones that have expanded.

cdr3_aa: CASSYGGEDEQYF; cdr3_nt: TGTGCCAGCAGTTACGGCGGGGAGGACGAGCAGTACTTC; j_call: TRBJ2-7; v_call: TRBV6-2/TRBV6-3; clone_size: .; d_call: .
cdr3_aa: CASSRQGYNEQFF; cdr3_nt: TGTGCCAGCAGCCGCCAGGGTTACAATGAGCAGTTCTTC; j_call: TRBJ2-1; v_call: TRBV6-2/TRBV6-3; clone_size: once; d_call: .
cdr3_aa: CASSGLGLLAKNIQYF; cdr3_nt: TGTGCCAGCAGTGGCTTGGGACTACTAGCCAAAAACATTCAGTACTTC; j_call: TRBJ2-4; v_call: TRBV2; clone_size: .; d_call: TRBD2
cdr3_aa: CSVDKGNTEAFF; cdr3_nt: TGCAGCGTTGATAAGGGGAACACTGAAGCTTTCTTT; j_call: TRBJ1-1; v_call: TRBV29-1; clone_size: .; d_call: .
cdr3_aa: CASSAYSEQYF; cdr3_nt: TGTGCCAGCAGTGCCTACAGCGAGCAGTACTTC; j_call: TRBJ2-7; v_call: TRBV12-3/TRBV12-4; clone_size: .; d_call: .
cdr3_aa: CASRQGNYNEQFF; cdr3_nt: TGTGCCAGCAGACAGGGTAACTACAATGAGCAGTTCTTC; j_call: TRBJ2-1; v_call: TRBV5-4; clone_size: once; d_call: .
cdr3_aa: CASGPFQRPVQETQYF; cdr3_nt: TGTGCTAGTGGTCCATTCCAACGACCCGTACAAGAGACCCAGTACTTC; j_call: TRBJ2-5; v_call: TRBV12-5; clone_size: .; d_call: .
cdr3_aa: CASSPDTGTWSEQYF; cdr3_nt: TGTGCCAGCTCACCTGATACCGGGACGTGGAGCGAGCAGTACTTC; j_call: TRBJ2-7; v_call: TRBV18; clone_size: .; d_call: .
cdr3_aa: CASSLGLAVGSSYEQYF; cdr3_nt: TGTGCCAGCAGCTTGGGACTAGCGGTAGGAAGTTCCTACGAGCAGTACTTC; j_call: TRBJ2-7; v_call: TRBV7-9; clone_size: .; d_call: TRBD2
cdr3_aa: CASTKQGTVTDTQYF; cdr3_nt: TGTGCCAGCACCAAACAGGGGACGGTCACAGATACGCAGTATTTT; j_call: TRBJ2-3; v_call: TRBV27; clone_size: .; d_call: TRBD1
cdr3_aa: CASSWGGYEQYF; cdr3_nt: TGTGCCAGCAGCTGGGGGGGGTACGAGCAGTACTTC; j_call: TRBJ2-7; v_call: TRBV6-5; clone_size: few; d_call: TRBD2
cdr3_aa: CASSHQGNYGYTF; cdr3_nt: TGCGCCAGCAGCCATCAGGGGAACTATGGCTACACCTTC; j_call: TRBJ1-2; v_call: TRBV4-1; clone_size: .; d_call: .
cdr3_aa: CASRLEVAGNTIYF; cdr3_nt: TGTGCCAGCAGGCTGGAAGTTGCTGGAAACACCATATATTTT; j_call: TRBJ1-3; v_call: TRBV11-3; clone_size: .; d_call: .
cdr3_aa: CASSQAGGAPPFF; cdr3_nt: TGCGCCAGCAGTCAGGCGGGCGGGGCTCCTCCGTTCTTC; j_call: TRBJ2-1; v_call: TRBV5-1; clone_size: .; d_call: .
cdr3_aa: CASSATGGISYEQYF; cdr3_nt: TGTGCCAGCAGCGCTACCGGGGGAATAAGCTACGAGCAGTACTTC; j_call: TRBJ2-7; v_call: TRBV7-9; clone_size: .; d_call: .
cdr3_aa: CASSPQTGGFGTEAFF; cdr3_nt: TGTGCCAGCAGCCCTCAGACAGGGGGGTTTGGCACTGAAGCTTTCTTT; j_call: TRBJ1-1; v_call: TRBV7-2; clone_size: .; d_call: TRBD1
cdr3_aa: CASSYRTGPYEQYF; cdr3_nt: TGTGCCAGCAGTTATAGAACAGGGCCCTACGAGCAGTACTTC; j_call: TRBJ2-7; v_call: TRBV6-5; clone_size: .; d_call: .
cdr3_aa: CSERRDSPGYTF; cdr3_nt: TGCAGCGAGCGACGGGACAGTCCGGGCTACACCTTC; j_call: TRBJ1-2; v_call: TRBV29-1; clone_size: once; d_call: TRBD1
cdr3_aa: CASSPVGGVTEAFF; cdr3_nt: TGTGCCAGCTCACCAGTAGGGGGAGTGACTGAAGCTTTCTTT; j_call: TRBJ1-1; v_call: TRBV18; clone_size: .; d_call: .
cdr3_aa: CASSLAGGGETQYF; cdr3_nt: TGTGCCAGCAGCTTAGCGGGGGGAGGGGAGACCCAGTACTTC; j_call: TRBJ2-5; v_call: TRBV7-2; clone_size: .; d_call: TRBD2
cdr3_aa: CASSPWAGGDEQFF; cdr3_nt: TGTGCCAGCAGCCCCTGGGCAGGGGGCGATGAGCAGTTCTTC; j_call: TRBJ2-1; v_call: TRBV6-5; clone_size: .; d_call: TRBD1
cdr3_aa: CASSSHGGINEQFF; cdr3_nt: TGTGCCAGCAGCTCTCACGGGGGAATCAATGAGCAGTTCTTC; j_call: TRBJ2-1; v_call: TRBV11-2; clone_size: .; d_call: .
cdr3_aa: CASSRLALLNEKLFF; cdr3_nt: TGTGCCAGCAGCCGGTTGGCCCTTCTTAATGAAAAACTGTTTTTT; j_call: TRBJ1-4; v_call: TRBV7-2; clone_size: .; d_call: .
cdr3_aa: CASSLTSGQETQYF; cdr3_nt: TGCGCCAGCAGCTTGACTAGCGGGCAAGAGACCCAGTACTTC; j_call: TRBJ2-5; v_call: TRBV5-1; clone_size: once; d_call: TRBD2
cdr3_aa: CASSDSFSPLYEQFF; cdr3_nt: TGTGCCAGCAGTGACTCTTTCAGTCCGCTATATGAGCAGTTCTTC; j_call: TRBJ2-1; v_call: TRBV6-4; clone_size: .; d_call: .
cdr3_aa: CASSQPTSGFYEQYF; cdr3_nt: TGTGCCAGCAGCCAACCGACTAGCGGGTTCTACGAGCAGTACTTC; j_call: TRBJ2-7; v_call: TRBV3-1/TRBV3-2; clone_size: once; d_call: TRBD2
cdr3_aa: CSVGEGQGAYEQYF; cdr3_nt: TGCAGCGTTGGCGAGGGACAGGGGGCCTACGAGCAGTACTTC; j_call: TRBJ2-7; v_call: TRBV29-1; clone_size: .; d_call: TRBD1
cdr3_aa: CASSRTGGLDIQYF; cdr3_nt: TGTGCCAGCAGCCGAACGGGGGGGTTGGACATTCAGTACTTC; j_call: TRBJ2-4; v_call: TRBV7-8; clone_size: .; d_call: TRBD2
cdr3_aa: CASIGLAGAGDTGELFF; cdr3_nt: TGTGCCAGTATAGGACTAGCGGGAGCGGGTGACACCGGGGAGCTGTTTTTT; j_call: TRBJ2-2; v_call: TRBV19; clone_size: .; d_call: TRBD2
cdr3_aa: CASSQDGTGSADTQYF; cdr3_nt: TGCGCCAGCAGCCAAGATGGGACAGGGTCCGCAGATACGCAGTATTTT; j_call: TRBJ2-3; v_call: TRBV4-3; clone_size: .; d_call: TRBD1
cdr3_aa: CSVHTGFRYEQYF; cdr3_nt: TGCAGCGTCCACACAGGGTTCAGGTACGAGCAGTACTTC; j_call: TRBJ2-7; v_call: TRBV29-1; clone_size: .; d_call: .
cdr3_aa: CASRGPSSAGSQPQHF; cdr3_nt: TGTGCCAGCAGGGGACCCTCTTCGGCGGGAAGTCAGCCCCAGCATTTT; j_call: TRBJ1-5; v_call: TRBV11-2; clone_size: few; d_call: .
cdr3_aa: CASSARGKTMTDTQYF; cdr3_nt: TGTGCCAGCAGCGCCAGGGGGAAGACGATGACAGATACGCAGTATTTT; j_call: TRBJ2-3; v_call: TRBV9; clone_size: .; d_call: TRBD1
cdr3_aa: CASSYRGSPGTEAFF; cdr3_nt: TGTGCCAGCAGTTACCGAGGCAGCCCTGGTACTGAAGCTTTCTTT; j_call: TRBJ1-1; v_call: TRBV6-5; clone_size: .; d_call: .
cdr3_aa: CASSQEQGAVKTQYF; cdr3_nt: TGTGCCAGCAGCCAAGAGCAGGGGGCCGTAAAGACCCAGTACTTC; j_call: TRBJ2-5; v_call: TRBV4-2; clone_size: .; d_call: TRBD1
cdr3_aa: CASSSGLGTEAFF; cdr3_nt: TGTGCCAGCAGTTCCGGATTAGGGACTGAAGCTTTCTTT; j_call: TRBJ1-1; v_call: TRBV28; clone_size: .; d_call: .
cdr3_aa: CATSRNTDTQYF; cdr3_nt: TGTGCCACCAGCAGGAACACAGATACGCAGTATTTT; j_call: TRBJ2-3; v_call: TRBV15; clone_size: .; d_call: .
cdr3_aa: CASRRGFTEAFF; cdr3_nt: TGTGCCAGCAGGCGGGGGTTCACTGAAGCTTTCTTT; j_call: TRBJ1-1; v_call: TRBV27; clone_size: .; d_call: .
cdr3_aa: CASSQELAGYEQYF; cdr3_nt: TGTGCCAGCAGCCAAGAACTAGCGGGCTACGAGCAGTACTTC; j_call: TRBJ2-7; v_call: TRBV14; clone_size: .; d_call: TRBD2
cdr3_aa: CASSQDLYNEQFF; cdr3_nt: TGTGCCAGCAGCCAAGATTTATACAATGAGCAGTTCTTC; j_call: TRBJ2-1; v_call: TRBV3-1/TRBV3-2; clone_size: .; d_call: .